Here is one TCR beta chain with its context. The antigen it recognizes is unknown. It has no much larger one-base neighbor in the sample; base qualities were not kept. This record belongs to a study of early stage breast cancer tumors (dated by TCRdb to the late 2010s). Regarding the study in general: Of the approximately 15 invasive breast tumors, approximately 11 were found to be estrogen receptor-positive, progesterone receptor-positive and HER2-negative. About 70% of the 12 ER+/PR+/HER2- tumors were invasive ductal carcinomas, while the other four were invasive lobular carcinomas. On average, each sample got 7.5 to 10-fold read coverage. A total of some 2.6 million templates, representing roughly 1,100,000 unique clonotypes, were detected across all samples. Points the paper makes about the study in general: Bulk genomic DNA sequencing of unsorted cells missed chain pairing and functional markers such as CD4, CD8 and FOXP3. Repertoires from blood resembled normal breast more closely than tumor, and using blood as a reference for each tissue separated tumor from normal in most of the 16 patients. Compared with adjacent normal breast tissue, tumors had approximately 2.5-fold higher T cell density and higher clonality. Because the cohort was small, analysis by tumor subtype was not possible. Enriched TCRB sequences shared across patients were found to be mostly commonly generated sequences that were unlikely to play an important role in the tumor microenvironment.

The CDR3 numbers 16 residues from cysteine through phenylalanine. Of all the DNA, just the CDR3 is kept, 48 bases in frame from base 1. V and J lose 2 bases and 7 bases, and a span of 18 bases separates them. CDR1 is given as MNHNS and CDR2 as SASEGT, both from the germline V gene. Two independent genomic DNA replicates were amplified for each sample, with approximately 0.5 ug used for blood and approximately 1.5 ug for tumor or normal breast. TCRB sequencing of genomic DNA was carried out with the ImmunoSeq Intro kit according to the manufacturer's instructions. The multiplex PCR ran for around 33 cycles using proprietary primers and spike-in control sequences for absolute quantification. Single-end 150-bp reads were used to sequence an 87-bp fragment spanning the CDR3 plus the flanking V and J genes. Seven samples, each with two replicates, were multiplexed per lane of an Illumina MiSeq using version 3.0 chemistry. As for how the authors treated the data: Raw data were processed with the vendor's proprietary pipeline, and both replicates were merged into a single result per sample. A clonotype was defined as productive rearrangements that share the same V-gene family, CDR3 amino acid sequence and J-gene segment. Clonality was calculated as 1 minus the normalized Shannon entropy (Pielou evenness) of TCRB abundances. T cell density was estimated as total templates divided by the number of input cells, with the number of input cells inferred from the DNA input amount. Recon was used with default parameters to estimate total repertoire diversity and clonality. Clonotypes with over 0.1% abundance in tumor and at least 32-fold higher abundance in tumor than in normal breast were defined as tumor-enriched. TCRdb carries this immuneACCESS record with in-frame sequences only. Its versions omit some clonotypes, under half of them owing to an unresolved V gene in the studies checked, with the rest unexplained. The V and J calls and the clone size are those of that table, but D and trimming were determined from the DNA. This sample lists 25,000 to 35,000 clones; 75% to 85% were detected once. The ten top clones hold about 13% of the sample.

The study profiled bulk TCR beta-chain repertoires in matched peripheral blood, tumor and adjacent normal breast tissue taken from fewer than 20 patients with early-stage breast cancer. Before surgery, about 4.5-11 mL of whole blood was collected into EDTA tubes and then processed within 2 hours. Ficoll-Paque centrifugation in SepMate-50 tubes was used to isolate peripheral blood mononuclear cells. PBMCs were cryopreserved in aliquots of roughly 2 to 4.5 million cells in about 90% FBS with approximately 10% DMSO and kept in liquid nitrogen. The Qiagen AllPrep DNA/RNA Mini kit was used to extract genomic DNA.

The sequence is built from TRBV6-1 and TRBJ1-5; the D gene is perhaps TRBD1, on 6 matching bases. Sequencing was done on a sample of blood. The receptor was derived from a person in their sixties with breast cancer. The CDR3 amino acid sequence is: CASSESVSGVNQPQHF. At the DNA level, the sequence is TGTGCCAGCAGTGAATCGGTGTCAGGGGTGAACCAGCCCCAGCATTTT.